One and the same sample provided the 8 T cell receptor beta chains below, sequenced in a study of T cell responses to AZD1222 COVID-19 vaccine. Sequencing used immunoSEQ multiplex PCR; TCRdb keeps in-frame clones, though not all of them. Of some 97,000 clones in the sample, approximately 87% were seen once. This specimen consisted of peripheral blood, obtained on day 0 of AZD1222 vaccination. These receptors all stem from an adult in good health.

The chain links TRBV5-1 to TRBJ1-6, with TRBD1 identical over 7 bases. V shed 5 bases, J shed 8 bases, and the junction held 10 bases outside the gene matches. Germline CDR1 and CDR2: SGHRS and YFSETQ. The CDR3 has 15 residues. The CDR3 DNA sequence: TGCGCCAGCAGTCCTGCCGGGACAGATTATTCACCCCTCCACTTT. Amino acid sequence: CASSPAGTDYSPLHF. Together with reference TRBV5-1 and TRBJ1-6, the CDR3 gives the full variable domain: KAGVTQTPRYLIKTRGQQVTLSCSPISGHRSVSWYQQTPGQGLQFLFEYFSETQRNKGNFPGRFSGRQFSNSRSEMNVSTLELGDSALYLCASSPAGTDYSPLHFGNGTRLTVT.

V usage is TRBV7-6 and J usage is TRBJ2-7, with unresolved D. The CDR3 runs 16 residues. The germline V gene encodes CDR1 SGHVS and CDR2 FNYEAQ. V gave up 1 base and J gave up 2 bases, with 15 bases separating them. The CDR3 DNA reads as TGTGCCAGCAGCTTAGGGTCATCCGGGTTTACCTACGAGCAGTACTTC. Translated: CASSLGSSGFTYEQYF.

The chain carries TRBV11-2 and TRBJ1-3; D possibly corresponds to TRBD1 (5 bases). Germline CDR1 reads SGHAT; CDR2 reads FQNNGV. The CDR3 has 18 amino acids. The germline V and J ends were trimmed by 5 bases and 0 bases, with 20 bases remaining between them. The CDR3 bases are TGTGCCAGCAGCCTCACAGCAGGGACCTTCGGCTCTGGAAACACCATATATTTT. Amino acid sequence: CASSLTAGTFGSGNTIYF.

The chain joins TRBV11-2 to TRBJ1-4; D is ambiguous. This CDR3 is 13 amino acids long. Germline values: CDR1 SGHAT, CDR2 FQNNGV. The V end was cut by 6 bases, the J end by 6 bases, with 11 bases between. The CDR3 spells CASRPGIYEKLFF. CDR3 DNA sequence: TGTGCCAGCAGACCCGGAATATATGAAAAACTGTTTTTT.

The chain links TRBV5-1 to TRBJ2-3, with D perhaps TRBD2 (6 bases). The V end lost 0 bases, the J end lost 0 bases, and 14 bases lay between the germline ends. This CDR3 is built from 17 residues. Germline CDR1 is SGHRS and CDR2 is YFSETQ. In DNA, the CDR3 is TGCGCCAGCAGCTTGGCGGGACTCCAGACTAGCACAGATACGCAGTATTTT. Its translation: CASSLAGLQTSTDTQYF.

V usage is TRBV18 and J usage is TRBJ2-2; 9 positions agree with TRBD1. Trimming took 2 bases from V and 3 from J; bases not matched to a gene: 4. The CDR3 loop spans 16 amino acids. CDR1 is KGHSH and CDR2 is LQKENI in the germline V gene. CDR3 nucleotide sequence: TGTGCCAGCTCACCAAGGACAGGGGCGGACACCGGGGAGCTGTTTTTT. This gives the protein CASSPRTGADTGELFF.

The chain links TRBV7-3 to TRBJ1-2, with 7 bases identical to TRBD1. The CDR3 is 16 amino acids. Trimming cost V 2 bases and J 0 bases; bases outside gene matches: 6. Germline V gives CDR1 SGHTA, CDR2 FQGTGA. The CDR3 loop reads CASSLGPGGPNYGYTF. The CDR3 bases are TGTGCCAGCAGCTTAGGCCCAGGGGGTCCTAACTATGGCTACACCTTC.

The chain joins TRBV4-1 to TRBJ2-7, with 9 nucleotides matching TRBD1. Trimming cost V 1 base and J 2 bases; bases outside gene matches: 3. Germline CDR1 and CDR2: MGHRA and YSYEKL. This CDR3 has 15 amino acids. The CDR3 here is CASSQVGTGPYEQYF. For the CDR3, the DNA is TGCGCCAGCAGCCAAGTAGGGACAGGGCCCTACGAGCAGTACTTC.